This is a list of T cell receptor beta chains from one sample in a study of blood T cell repertoires in COVID-19. Assay used: immunoSEQ multiplex PCR; TCRdb lists only in-frame clones, some missing. The sample records 150,000 to 200,000 clones, about 80% being singletons. The sequencing sample was made of peripheral blood. The source is a woman in her 70s with acute or convalescent COVID-19. CDR3s include the opening cysteine and the closing phenylalanine or tryptophan. A D gene is named only where the DNA matches it firmly. The listing skips clone size in some rows; elsewhere it reads once, few, many or a size class.

D,V,size,J,DNA,CDR3
TRBD1,TRBV4-1,NA,TRBJ2-7,TGCGCCAGCAGCCGACTGCTGGGGACAGGAGCCTCCTACGAGCAGTACTTC,CASSRLLGTGASYEQYF
NA,TRBV24-1,NA,TRBJ2-5,TGTGCCACCAGTGATTTTGGCCTGGCAGGGAAACAAGAGACCCAGTACTTC,CATSDFGLAGKQETQYF
TRBD1,TRBV4-2,NA,TRBJ1-2,TGTGCCAGCAGCCAAGATCGGGGGCGGGACAGGGTTCTCGGCTACACCTTC,CASSQDRGRDRVLGYTF
TRBD1,TRBV3-1/TRBV3-2,NA,TRBJ1-2,TGTGCCAGCAGCCACAGGGGGTACTATGGCTACACCTTC,CASSHRGYYGYTF
TRBD2,TRBV7-2,NA,TRBJ2-5,TGTGCCAGCAGCTTAGTGGTCATGAGGACTAGCGGGACTCAGGTCCAGGACTTC,CASSLVVMRTSGTQVQDF
NA,TRBV30,NA,TRBJ2-1,TGTGCCTGGAGTGTTAGCCAATATGAGCAGTTCTTC,CAWSVSQYEQFF
NA,TRBV11-2,NA,TRBJ2-3,TGTGCCAGCAGCACCTTCAGGGGCCCACGGGATACGCAGTATTTT,CASSTFRGPRDTQYF
NA,TRBV19,NA,TRBJ2-7,TGTGCCAGTAGTCCCTTAACAGGGTCCTCCTACGAGCAGTACTTC,CASSPLTGSSYEQYF
NA,TRBV4-1,NA,TRBJ2-2,TGCGCCAGCAGCCAATGGGGGGTTACCGGGGAGCTGTTTTTT,CASSQWGVTGELFF
NA,TRBV7-9,NA,TRBJ2-1,TGTGCCAGCAACCTCGGCGAGCGGTACAATGAGCAGTTCTTC,CASNLGERYNEQFF
TRBD2,TRBV4-1,NA,TRBJ2-7,TGCGCCAGCAGCCAAGGCCCCGGGACTAGCGGAGAGTACGAGCAGTACTTC,CASSQGPGTSGEYEQYF
TRBD1,TRBV11-3,NA,TRBJ2-7,TGTGCCAGCAGCTTAGATTCAGGGGGCTTAGGTGAGCAGTACTTC,CASSLDSGGLGEQYF
TRBD2,TRBV2,NA,TRBJ2-3,TGTGCCAGCGTCAAAGGGCTAGCGGGGGTAGATACGCAGTATTTT,CASVKGLAGVDTQYF
NA,TRBV9,NA,TRBJ2-3,TGTGCCAGCAGCGTAAATCACCAAGGGGTCACAGATACGCAGTATTTT,CASSVNHQGVTDTQYF
NA,TRBV7-8,NA,TRBJ1-1,TGTGCCAGCAGCTTAGCGCAGCGAGGTAACACTGAAGCTTTCTTT,CASSLAQRGNTEAFF
NA,TRBV3-1/TRBV3-2,NA,TRBJ1-3,TGTGCCAGCAGCCCCAGGGGCGGAAACACCATATATTTT,CASSPRGGNTIYF
NA,TRBV29-1,few,TRBJ1-2,TGCAGCGCTAGAGAAACGCCTAACTATGGCTACACCTTC,CSARETPNYGYTF
TRBD2,TRBV3-1/TRBV3-2,NA,TRBJ2-3,TGTGCCAGCAAAGCGGGAGGAGGCACAGATACGCAGTATTTT,CASKAGGGTDTQYF